This T cell receptor (beta chain) was recovered during a study of blood T cell repertoires in COVID-19. Across the study: T cells, B-cell-depleted T cells, or PBMCs supplied cDNA or gDNA.

The CDR3 covers 17 residues. V lost 5 bases, J lost 0 bases, and 18 bases lay in between. CDR1 and CDR2 from the germline V gene are SGHVS and FNYEAQ. In the authors' workflow: The authors estimated nucleated cell counts from reference gene primer amplification. The table came from immunoSEQ multiplex PCR; TCRdb's copy has only in-frame clones and leaves some out. That table furnishes V, J and clone size, whereas the DNA furnished D and trimming. The sample records 150,000 to 170,000 clones, 91% being singletons. This rearrangement joins TRBV7-6 to TRBJ2-3; TRBD2 might be the D (6 bases). Source material: peripheral blood. The origin of this receptor is a man in his fifties or sixties with acute or convalescent COVID-19. CDR3 DNA: TGTGCCAGCAGCGTCATCTCCGGGACTCTGAGCACAGATACGCAGTATTTT. This codes for CASSVISGTLSTDTQYF. Filled out from reference TRBV7-6 and TRBJ2-3, the complete variable domain reads GAGVSQSPRYKVTKRGQDVALRCDPISGHVSLYWYRQALGQGPEFLTYFNYEAQQDKSGLPNDRFSAERPEGSISTLTIQRTEQRDSAMYRCASSVISGTLSTDTQYFGPGTRLTVL.